This TCR beta chain was documented in a study of glioma-infiltrating T cells after dendritic cell vaccination. Trimming took off 6 bases at V and 5 bases at J, with 17 bases between the two ends. From germline, CDR1 is MNHEY and CDR2 SVGAGI. This CDR3 spans 15 amino acids. The time point: after dendritic cell vaccination, including at tumor progression/relapse. Generated by immunoSEQ multiplex PCR, the TCRdb table keeps only in-frame clones and is missing some. The repertoire consists of more than 9,000 clones, with roughly 80% occurring once and the leading ten covering 35% to 50%. The receptor was derived from a human donor with glioblastoma. The chain has TRBV6-5 and TRBJ1-3; D ambiguous. This specimen was blood, taken after dendritic cell vaccination. The CDR3 coding sequence is TGTGCCAGCAGAGGGAGGGAAAGAAGTCGAAACACCATATATTTT. This codes for CASRGRERSRNTIYF.